The following is a T cell receptor beta chain sequence with its context. PRAID featured prominent immunodeficiency. These data originate in a study of stem cell transplantation in POMP-related autoinflammatory disease. Overall study context: Pre-transplant patients had naive-skewed CD4+ T cells and few CD8+ T cells.

The CDR3 loop spans 14 amino acids. The V and J ends lost 4 bases and 6 bases respectively, with 16 bases between them. Germline V gives CDR1 LNHDA, CDR2 SQIVND (reference sequence). Using immunoSEQ multiplex PCR, the repertoire was profiled, and TCRdb retains in-frame clones only, with some absent. Seen here are approximately 30,000 clones, about 91% observed once, and the top ten hold over 0.6%. V gene TRBV19 combines with J gene TRBJ2-7; tentative D call: TRBD1 (6 bases). This specimen consisted of CD4+ T cells from PBMCs, obtained before stem cell transplantation. The receptor was derived from a human donor with POMP-related autoinflammation and immune dysregulation (PRAID). CDR3 in amino acids: CASSTTGLRGEQYF. CDR3 nucleotide sequence: TGTGCCAGTAGTACTACAGGGCTTAGGGGCGAGCAGTACTTC.